Listed below are T cell receptor beta chains from one sample, sequenced in a study of response to subunit inactivated influenza vaccine. One entry per CDR3 protein, called by TCRdb with MiXCR from the RT-PCR reads. The data contain about 500,000 distinct CDR3 sequences, over 10% of them singletons. The sample here was PBMCs from blood, taken roughly 46 days after vaccination. These receptors were taken from a man between 45 and 60 years old who received an inactivated influenza vaccine. Both conserved end residues are part of each CDR3. D genes are given only for firm matches. Clone size is not always given. Where it is, it says once, few, many or a class for expanded clones.

V	D	size	J	DNA	CDR3
TRBV11-2	TRBD1	-	TRBJ1-5	TGTGCCAGCGGCTTAGTGGCGTACCAGGGGGCAAATCAGCCCCAGCATTTT	CASGLVAYQGANQPQHF
TRBV12-3/TRBV12-4	TRBD1	-	TRBJ2-3	TGTGCCAGCAGTTTAAAGGTGCGGGACAGGCTTGGGACAGATACGCAGTATTTT	CASSLKVRDRLGTDTQYF
TRBV9	-	-	TRBJ1-2	TGTGCCAGCAGCGCCGGGGGAGGGTTGGGTGGCTACACCTTC	CASSAGGGLGGYTF
TRBV7-2	-	many	TRBJ2-1	TGTGCCAGCAGCGCGGGCAATGTGGCAATGGGGGTCTTC	CASSAGNVAMGVF
TRBV28	-	-	TRBJ2-7	TGTGCCAGCAGGCCGGGACCGTCCTACGAGCAGTACTTC	CASRPGPSYEQYF
TRBV12-3/TRBV12-4	-	few	TRBJ1-1	TGTGCCAGCAGTCCCTGGACAGAGAACACTGAAGCTTTCTTT	CASSPWTENTEAFF
TRBV20-1	-	few	TRBJ2-3	TGCAGTGCTAGACCGACGTGGGGGATGACAGATACGCAGTATTTT	CSARPTWGMTDTQYF
TRBV7-9	TRBD2	-	TRBJ2-5	TGTGCCAGCAGGGCGTGGGGGGGAGAGAGGGGTCAAGAGACCCAGTACTTC	CASRAWGGERGQETQYF
TRBV30	TRBD1	-	TRBJ2-7	TGTGCCTGGAGTCCCGGACAGGCTTCCGAGCAGTACTTC	CAWSPGQASEQYF
TRBV9	-	-	TRBJ2-1	TGTGCCAGCAGCCCTCGGGAAGGAACCTACAATGAGCAGTTCTTC	CASSPREGTYNEQFF
TRBV11-2	TRBD1	few	TRBJ2-7	TGTGCCAGCAGCTCTTATTCGGGACAGGGGACCGAGCAGTACTTC	CASSSYSGQGTEQYF
TRBV12-2	-	-	TRBJ2-1	TGTGCAAGTCGAATACTAGAGCCCCCTGGTCGTACTTACAATGAGCAGTTCTTC	CASRILEPPGRTYNEQFF
TRBV5-1	-	-	TRBJ1-2	TGCGCCAGCAGCTTTCTTCAGGGTGACTATGGCTACACCTTC	CASSFLQGDYGYTF
TRBV4-3	-	-	TRBJ2-3	TGCGCCAGCAGCCAAGAAGCAGGGCGAAACCCTCTTTCACCAGATACGCAGTATTTT	CASSQEAGRNPLSPDTQYF
TRBV12-3/TRBV12-4	-	many	TRBJ2-2	TGTGCCAGCAGTTTTTTAGGGCCGAACACCGGGGAGCTGTTTTTT	CASSFLGPNTGELFF
TRBV11-2	-	few	TRBJ1-6	TGTGCCAGCAGTTTCAGGGTCTACAATTCACCCCTCCACTTT	CASSFRVYNSPLHF
TRBV14	TRBD1	-	TRBJ2-7	TGTGCCAGCAGCCAAAGGACAGGGGCCTACGAGCAGTACTTC	CASSQRTGAYEQYF
TRBV15	-	many	TRBJ2-1	TGTGCCACCAGCACAGGGGGGTTTCGGTACAATGAGCAGTTCTTC	CATSTGGFRYNEQFF